This is a list of T cell receptor beta chains from one sample in a study of identifying expanded T cells in peripheral blood. This table comes from immunoSEQ multiplex PCR, and its TCRdb copy is limited to in-frame clones, with some not included. The table records about 94,000 clones, roughly 86% of them present only once. Source material: blood. Receptors were obtained from a person aged 18 to 75 in good health. Each CDR3 is given without its conserved first and last residue. Each record gives: J gene, V gene, CDR3 protein.

j_gene: TRBJ1-2; v_gene: TRBV19; CDR3aa: ASSTGYQGALSYGYT
j_gene: TRBJ2-3; v_gene: TRBV7-2; CDR3aa: ASSLAVTSTDTQY
j_gene: TRBJ2-7; v_gene: TRBV5-6; CDR3aa: ASSWGTSSYEQY
j_gene: TRBJ1-2; v_gene: TRBV5-1; CDR3aa: ASSLALGGFGYT
j_gene: TRBJ1-2; v_gene: TRBV4-2; CDR3aa: ASNQAIGLLDGYT
j_gene: TRBJ1-1; v_gene: TRBV2; CDR3aa: ASSAQGSNTEAF
j_gene: TRBJ2-3; v_gene: TRBV15; CDR3aa: ATSSRTGENTDTQY
j_gene: TRBJ1-2; v_gene: TRBV7-2; CDR3aa: ASSLRRNPFNYGYT
j_gene: TRBJ2-2; v_gene: TRBV5-6; CDR3aa: ASKRQGNTGELF
j_gene: TRBJ1-2; v_gene: TRBV2; CDR3aa: ASSEMVTDAYGYT
j_gene: TRBJ1-1; v_gene: TRBV19; CDR3aa: ASSRGTSGNTEAF
j_gene: TRBJ2-4; v_gene: TRBV4-3; CDR3aa: ASSQDRLGQGAVKNIQY
j_gene: TRBJ2-1; v_gene: TRBV6-6; CDR3aa: ASSSSSGGHNEQF
j_gene: TRBJ1-3; v_gene: TRBV7-9; CDR3aa: ASSIGNTIY
j_gene: TRBJ1-1; v_gene: TRBV5-6; CDR3aa: ASSPDRINTEAF
j_gene: TRBJ1-2; v_gene: TRBV6-1; CDR3aa: ASSEGGIYGYT
j_gene: TRBJ2-3; v_gene: TRBV6-6; CDR3aa: ASSPGRSTDTQY
j_gene: TRBJ2-5; v_gene: TRBV5-1; CDR3aa: ASSLSRGLEETQY
j_gene: TRBJ2-3; v_gene: TRBV12-1; CDR3aa: ASSFRRGADTQY
j_gene: TRBJ2-1; v_gene: TRBV5-4; CDR3aa: ASSLTGNNEQF
j_gene: TRBJ2-7; v_gene: TRBV5-5; CDR3aa: ASGSDNGGKQY
j_gene: TRBJ2-2; v_gene: TRBV30; CDR3aa: AWSGFSPGGKTGELF
j_gene: TRBJ1-1; v_gene: TRBV11-2; CDR3aa: ASSSGHSNTEAF
j_gene: TRBJ2-7; v_gene: TRBV19; CDR3aa: ASSSQYEQY
j_gene: TRBJ2-1; v_gene: TRBV11-2; CDR3aa: ASSPRRTGSSLLGEQF
j_gene: TRBJ1-1; v_gene: TRBV7-8; CDR3aa: ASSFMRTITEAF
j_gene: TRBJ2-7; v_gene: TRBV5-1; CDR3aa: ASSLVFGEYEQY
j_gene: TRBJ1-3; v_gene: TRBV5-6; CDR3aa: ASTRTGSGNTIY
j_gene: TRBJ1-5; v_gene: TRBV10-3; CDR3aa: AIGGAGNQPQH
j_gene: TRBJ1-5; v_gene: TRBV19; CDR3aa: ASRPLGGSNQPQH
j_gene: TRBJ2-7; v_gene: TRBV7-6; CDR3aa: AIGAGGYEQY
j_gene: TRBJ2-7; v_gene: TRBV6-5; CDR3aa: ASSYSIEGSYEQY
j_gene: TRBJ2-3; v_gene: TRBV7-2; CDR3aa: ASSEADTQY
j_gene: TRBJ2-3; v_gene: TRBV27; CDR3aa: ASSPGLNTDTQY
j_gene: TRBJ1-2; v_gene: TRBV9; CDR3aa: ASSVAPESGYGYT
j_gene: TRBJ1-6; v_gene: TRBV6-1; CDR3aa: ASSEVGANSPLH
j_gene: TRBJ1-1; v_gene: TRBV30; CDR3aa: AWSGTTPGAF
j_gene: TRBJ1-2; v_gene: TRBV6-5; CDR3aa: ASSYFGGSNYGYT
j_gene: TRBJ1-3; v_gene: TRBV5-1; CDR3aa: ASSLEASSGNTIY
j_gene: TRBJ1-5; v_gene: TRBV11-2; CDR3aa: ASSSTDRINQPQH
j_gene: TRBJ2-1; v_gene: TRBV10-3; CDR3aa: ATTGYNEQF